One sample yielded the 7 T cell receptor beta chains listed below, sequenced in a study of blood T cells in healthy people across ages. Then a second PCR, running roughly 7 to 11 cycles, was carried out with a sample-barcoded 5' primer and a J-beta primer mix. TCRdb redid the calling of the 5' RACE reads with MiXCR, one entry per CDR3 protein. The sample includes about 2 million distinct CDR3 sequences, around 48% seen only once; the top ten take more than 2%. The sequenced sample consisted of blood. The source of these receptors is a woman between 40 and 55 years old in good health.

The V gene is TRBV7-2, the J gene TRBJ1-5; TRBD1 matches 8 bases. V trimming: 3 bases; J trimming: 7 bases; junction bases outside the gene matches: 14. The CDR3 has 17 amino acids. CDR1 is SGHTA and CDR2 is FQGNSA in the germline V gene. The CDR3 sequence: CASSFTDRDPRKQPQHF. CDR3 nucleotides: TGTGCCAGCAGCTTTACGGACAGGGACCCAAGAAAACAGCCCCAGCATTTT.

A word on this clonotype: A junction boundary mismatches the germline segment, possibly from a read error. The V and J genes are TRBV4-1 and TRBJ1-2, with 11 bases identical to TRBD1. CDR3 length equals 16 residues. Germline V gene data show CDR1 as MGHRA and CDR2 as YSYEKL. The chain's CDR3 is CASSRDRGYSLDGCTF. The CDR3 coding sequence is TGCGCCAGCAGCCGGGACAGGGGGTATTCCCTGGATGGCTGCACCTTC.

This clonotype occurred a few times. This rearrangement joins TRBV29-1 to TRBJ2-1; TRBD1 agrees at 10 bases. CDR1 and CDR2 (germline): SQVTM, ANQGSEA. Trimming took 8 bases from V and 7 from J; bases not matched to a gene: 8. The CDR3 is 13 residues long. CDR3 loop: CSSGTGVRNEQFF. The DNA for the CDR3 is TGCAGCTCCGGGACAGGGGTAAGAAATGAGCAGTTCTTC.

This clonotype was counted between two and nine times. V gene TRBV4-3 combines with J gene TRBJ2-5; the match to TRBD1 covers 7 bases. The ends lost 1 base at V and 0 bases at J; junction bases unmatched: 5. In germline, CDR1 is LGHNA, CDR2 YSLEER. CDR3 length: 16 amino acids. In DNA form, the CDR3 reads TGCGCCAGCAGCCAAGGGGACAGTTGGTACCAAGAGACCCAGTACTTC. It encodes CASSQGDSWYQETQYF.

The chain links TRBV24-1 to TRBJ1-1; perhaps TRBD1 as D (5 bases). This CDR3 contains 16 residues. V was cut by 9 bases and J by 4 bases, with 23 bases left in between. Germline CDR1 and CDR2: KGHDR and SFDVKD. The CDR3 here is CATAGGDPFNFTEAFF. The DNA for the CDR3 is TGTGCCACCGCGGGGGGGGACCCCTTCAATTTCACTGAAGCTTTCTTT.

This clonotype appeared once. One end of the junction varies from germline; a read error may be responsible. The V and J genes are TRBV7-2 and TRBJ1-2; D might be TRBD1 (5 bases). The CDR3 spans 16 residues. Germline values: CDR1 SGHTA, CDR2 FQGNSA. CDR3 bases: TGTGCCAGCAGCTTAGTTGGAGGGGACCTTAACTATGGCCACACCTTC. It encodes CASSLVGGDLNYGHTF.

J is TRBJ1-2 and V is TRBV6-2 or TRBV6-3, with 9 bases matching TRBD1. Germline V gene sequence: CDR1 MNHEY, CDR2 SVGEGT. V lost 5 bases, J lost 3 bases, and 7 bases stayed unmatched. The CDR3 covers 15 residues. The CDR3 DNA sequence: TGTGCCAGCAGTCCGCACCGGGACAGGGACTATGGCTACACCTTC. Amino acid sequence: CASSPHRDRDYGYTF.